This T cell receptor beta chain was sequenced during a study of cytomegalovirus exposure and HLA in healthy donors. The sample holds many counts of this clone. Germline V CDR1 and CDR2: SGHNT, YENEEA. The CDR3 is 12 amino acids. V was clipped by 5 bases and J by 3 bases, with 4 bases between them. It was with 60 Vbeta and 13 Jbeta primers that the PCR ran. Clones were read by immunoSEQ multiplex PCR, and TCRdb kept only the in-frame ones, dropping some. The sample contains about 82,000 clones, roughly 9.1% of which appear only once. This TCR came from a man between 60 and 75 years old in good health and CMV-seropositive. The rearrangement uses TRBV11-3 and TRBJ2-2; D ambiguous. Sequenced sample: PBMCs. Written as DNA, the CDR3 is TGTGCCAGCAGCAGCCACACCGGGGAGCTGTTTTTT. As protein: CASSSHTGELFF.